These T cell receptor beta chains were read from a single sample in a study of early T cells in non-severe SARS-CoV-2 infection. TCRdb re-called the 5' RACE reads with MiXCR, one entry per CDR3 protein. This table holds 70,000 to 95,000 distinct CDR3 sequences, over 9% found once. The specimen sequenced was whole blood. The receptors shown here come from an adult who was a healthcare worker with PCR-confirmed SARS-CoV-2 infection or an uninfected control (not recorded which). Both conserved end residues are part of each CDR3. Each record gives: clone size, CDR3 length, J gene, V gene, D gene, CDR3 DNA, CDR3 protein. The D gene is left open where the match is weak. A row's size may be missing; if present it is once, few, many or a size class.

many 14 TRBJ1-1 TRBV15 - TGTGCCACCAGCAGAGAGAGCCGGGACTCACCAGCTTTCTTT CATSRESRDSPAFF
- 16 TRBJ1-4 TRBV27 - TGTGCCAGCCGTTTTTCCTTAGGGGGGCGAAGTGAAAAACTGTTTTTT CASRFSLGGRSEKLFF
many 16 TRBJ2-5 TRBV5-5 TRBD1 TGTGCCAGCAGCAAGGGGGACAGGCCCGTCGGGGAGACCCAGTACTTC CASSKGDRPVGETQYF
- 19 TRBJ2-7 TRBV6-1 TRBD2 TGTGCCAGCAGGTTTGGACTAGCGGGAGGCTTACTTCAATCCTACGAGCAGTACTTC CASRFGLAGGLLQSYEQYF
- 14 TRBJ2-1 TRBV12-3/TRBV12-4 - TGTGCCAGCAGCTTAACTGCGTGGAGGGATGAGCAGTTCTTC CASSLTAWRDEQFF
many 16 TRBJ2-5 TRBV7-9 - TGTGCCAGCAGCCCTCCCGGAGACGGAGGCCAAGAGACCCAGTACTTC CASSPPGDGGQETQYF
many 15 TRBJ2-4 TRBV7-9 - TGTGCCAGCAGCACGTCGGGGCGGGCCAAAAACATTCAGTACTTC CASSTSGRAKNIQYF
many 11 TRBJ1-4 TRBV12-3/TRBV12-4 - TGTGCCAGCAGTTTGGGTGGAAAACTGTTTTTT CASSLGGKLFF
- 13 TRBJ2-5 TRBV18 - TGTGCCAGCTCGACCGAGGGGATGAAGACCCAGTACTTC CASSTEGMKTQYF
many 12 TRBJ1-2 TRBV28 - TGTGCCAGCAATCAGAGGGTCTGGGGCTACACCTTC CASNQRVWGYTF
- 13 TRBJ2-7 TRBV6-5 - TGTGCCAGCAGGTTCGGGGAGAGATACGAGCAGTACTTC CASRFGERYEQYF
many 16 TRBJ2-2 TRBV7-9 TRBD1 TGTGCCAGCAGCCCCACGGACAGGGGGTTCACCGGGGAGCTGTTTTTT CASSPTDRGFTGELFF
few 16 TRBJ2-2 TRBV5-1 TRBD2 TGCGCCAGCACCAGCCGACTAGCGGAGGGCACCGGGGAGCTGTTTTTT CASTSRLAEGTGELFF
few 15 TRBJ2-7 TRBV7-9 TRBD1 TGTGCCAGCAGCTCCCGGGACAGGGGGGCCTACGAGCAGTACTTC CASSSRDRGAYEQYF
- 17 TRBJ2-3 TRBV9 TRBD1 TGTGCCAGCAGCCCTTGGACAGGGTCGGGGGTCACAGATACGCAGTATTTT CASSPWTGSGVTDTQYF
many 17 TRBJ2-3 TRBV5-1 - TGCGCCAGCAGCCTAGATACAAGGAGTGGGGCAATAGATACGCAGTATTTT CASSLDTRSGAIDTQYF
- 15 TRBJ2-7 TRBV11-2 TRBD1 TGTGCCAGCAGCTTAGGGACCGGGACAGGGTACGAGCAGTACTTC CASSLGTGTGYEQYF
few 17 TRBJ2-5 TRBV9 - TGTGCCAGCAGCGTAGCTTACAAGAGCGATCTCCAAGAGACCCAGTACTTC CASSVAYKSDLQETQYF
- 15 TRBJ2-3 TRBV19 TRBD2 TGTGCCAGCGGACTAGCGGGAGGGCAGGCAGATACGCAGTATTTT CASGLAGGQADTQYF
- 10 TRBJ1-4 TRBV30 - TGTGCCTGGAAAAATAAAAAACTGTTTTTT CAWKNKKLFF
- 14 TRBJ2-2 TRBV5-1 - TGCGCCAGCAGCATTCCGACAAACACCGGGGAGCTGTTTTTT CASSIPTNTGELFF
many 11 TRBJ2-7 TRBV27 - TGTGCCAGCAGCCGATCCTCTCGTTGGTACTTC CASSRSSRWYF
few 15 TRBJ2-1 TRBV3-1 TRBD2 TGTGCCAGCAGCCAGACTAGCGGGAGGGCGAATGAGCAGTTCTTC CASSQTSGRANEQFF